A selection of T cell receptor beta chains follows, all from one sample in a study of blood T cell repertoires in COVID-19. Some clones are missing from TCRdb's copy, which holds only in-frame ones; the method was immunoSEQ multiplex PCR. The sample shows 210,000 or so clones, 75% to 85% of them seen only once. Source material: peripheral blood. The receptors come from a man in his fifties with COVID-19, enrolled during active disease. CDR3s include the opening cysteine and the closing phenylalanine or tryptophan. Each record gives: V gene, J gene, clone size, D gene, CDR3 protein, CDR3 DNA. The D gene is left open where the match is weak. Clone size appears in some rows only: once, few, many, or a class for an expanded clone.

V: TRBV6-5; J: TRBJ2-5; size: -; D: TRBD2; CDR3: CASSRTSLAETQYF; DNA: TGTGCCAGCAGTAGGACTAGCCTTGCGGAGACCCAGTACTTC
V: TRBV19; J: TRBJ2-7; size: -; D: -; CDR3: CASSKNRDYKEQYF; DNA: TGTGCCAGTAGTAAAAACAGGGACTACAAGGAGCAGTACTTC
V: TRBV6-2/TRBV6-3; J: TRBJ1-6; size: -; D: TRBD1; CDR3: CASSTGTGFSPLHF; DNA: TGTGCCAGCAGCACCGGGACAGGGTTTTCACCCCTCCACTTT
V: TRBV27; J: TRBJ2-2; size: few; D: TRBD2; CDR3: CASSPLLAPGELFF; DNA: TGTGCCAGCAGCCCCTTACTAGCGCCCGGGGAGCTGTTTTTT
V: TRBV6-5; J: TRBJ1-5; size: once; D: TRBD1; CDR3: CASSLDRGYQPQHF; DNA: TGTGCCAGCAGTCTTGACAGGGGCTATCAGCCCCAGCATTTT
V: TRBV6-5; J: TRBJ2-6; size: -; D: -; CDR3: CASTFSGANVLTF; DNA: TGTGCCAGCACCTTCTCTGGGGCCAACGTCCTGACTTTC
V: TRBV15; J: TRBJ2-7; size: -; D: -; CDR3: CATSRDRWQEQYF; DNA: TGTGCCACCAGCAGAGATCGCTGGCAGGAGCAGTACTTC
V: TRBV19; J: TRBJ1-1; size: -; D: -; CDR3: CASRQGPERTEAFF; DNA: TGTGCCAGTAGACAGGGTCCCGAGCGCACTGAAGCTTTCTTT
V: TRBV19; J: TRBJ1-5; size: -; D: -; CDR3: CASSTAGTLNSNQPQHF; DNA: TGTGCCAGTAGTACAGCCGGGACATTAAATAGCAATCAGCCCCAGCATTTT
V: TRBV5-4; J: TRBJ1-1; size: -; D: -; CDR3: CASSLYPEPNTEAFF; DNA: TGTGCCAGCAGCTTGTATCCAGAACCGAACACTGAAGCTTTCTTT
V: TRBV15; J: TRBJ1-5; size: -; D: -; CDR3: CATSGGGNQPQHF; DNA: TGTGCCACCAGCGGGGGGGGTAATCAGCCCCAGCATTTT
V: TRBV4-3; J: TRBJ2-7; size: -; D: TRBD1; CDR3: CASSQLTGYEQYF; DNA: TGCGCCAGCAGCCAACTGACAGGGTACGAGCAGTACTTC
V: TRBV2; J: TRBJ2-7; size: -; D: -; CDR3: CASRERPSGEQYF; DNA: TGTGCCAGCAGGGAGAGGCCGAGTGGCGAGCAGTACTTC
V: TRBV7-2; J: TRBJ2-2; size: -; D: -; CDR3: CASSLVRNTGELFF; DNA: TGTGCCAGCAGCTTAGTCCGTAACACCGGGGAGCTGTTTTTT
V: TRBV6-6; J: TRBJ2-5; size: -; D: -; CDR3: CASSTHGGRETQYF; DNA: TGTGCCAGCAGTACCCACGGGGGTCGGGAGACCCAGTACTTC
V: TRBV6-2/TRBV6-3; J: TRBJ2-2; size: -; D: -; CDR3: CASSYVARGAGELFF; DNA: TGTGCCAGCAGTTATGTGGCCCGCGGGGCCGGGGAGCTGTTTTTT
V: TRBV3-1/TRBV3-2; J: TRBJ2-3; size: -; D: -; CDR3: CASSPSDDTQYF; DNA: TGTGCCAGCAGCCCGAGTGATGATACGCAGTATTTT
V: TRBV7-9; J: TRBJ1-4; size: -; D: TRBD1; CDR3: CASSLGTGAATNEKLFF; DNA: TGTGCCAGCAGCTTAGGGACAGGGGCCGCTACCAATGAAAAACTGTTTTTT
V: TRBV4-1; J: TRBJ2-7; size: -; D: -; CDR3: CASSLTGHGGYEQYF; DNA: TGCGCCAGCAGCCTTACCGGCCATGGGGGGTACGAGCAGTACTTC
V: TRBV11-2; J: TRBJ2-7; size: -; D: TRBD1; CDR3: CASSLTHLGQGAPYEQYF; DNA: TGTGCCAGCAGCTTGACCCACCTAGGACAGGGGGCACCCTACGAGCAGTACTTC
V: TRBV7-6; J: TRBJ2-2; size: -; D: -; CDR3: CASSLVWTENTGELFF; DNA: TGTGCCAGCAGCTTAGTTTGGACAGAGAACACCGGGGAGCTGTTTTTT
V: TRBV25-1; J: TRBJ1-3; size: -; D: -; CDR3: CASSDRPAGNTIYF; DNA: TGTGCCAGCAGTGACAGGCCTGCTGGAAACACCATATATTTT
V: TRBV6-5; J: TRBJ1-6; size: -; D: TRBD1; CDR3: CASSTTGGGRSPLHF; DNA: TGTGCCAGCAGTACTACAGGGGGCGGTCGTTCACCCCTCCACTTT
V: TRBV5-1; J: TRBJ2-1; size: few; D: -; CDR3: CASSLTGTNNEQFF; DNA: TGCGCCAGCAGCTTGACAGGGACAAACAATGAGCAGTTCTTC
V: TRBV10-3; J: TRBJ2-3; size: -; D: -; CDR3: CAISEAGIRTTDTQYF; DNA: TGTGCCATCAGTGAGGCCGGGATCCGCACCACAGATACGCAGTATTTT
V: TRBV19; J: TRBJ2-1; size: -; D: -; CDR3: CASSIGRGIPWDNEQFF; DNA: TGTGCCAGTAGTATAGGGCGGGGCATCCCTTGGGACAATGAGCAGTTCTTC
V: TRBV19; J: TRBJ1-1; size: -; D: -; CDR3: CASGIGDTEAFF; DNA: TGTGCCAGTGGGATCGGGGACACTGAAGCTTTCTTT
V: TRBV19; J: TRBJ1-2; size: few; D: TRBD1; CDR3: CASSPPGQGRKSYGYTF; DNA: TGTGCCAGTAGTCCTCCGGGACAGGGTCGAAAATCTTATGGCTACACCTTC
V: TRBV2; J: TRBJ2-3; size: -; D: TRBD1; CDR3: CASSQDRGSSDTQYF; DNA: TGTGCCAGCAGCCAGGACAGGGGGAGCTCAGATACGCAGTATTTT
V: TRBV4-2; J: TRBJ2-5; size: -; D: TRBD2; CDR3: CASSQPGLAGVETQYF; DNA: TGTGCCAGCAGCCAACCGGGACTAGCGGGGGTAGAGACCCAGTACTTC
V: TRBV6-6; J: TRBJ1-2; size: -; D: -; CDR3: CASNEGFGGYTF; DNA: TGTGCCAGCAATGAGGGTTTTGGTGGCTACACCTTC
V: TRBV5-3; J: TRBJ1-2; size: many; D: -; CDR3: CAIISRGPNYGYTF; DNA: TGTGCCATAATCTCCAGGGGCCCTAACTATGGCTACACCTTC
V: TRBV6-1; J: TRBJ2-6; size: -; D: -; CDR3: CASSDLGGPGANVLTF; DNA: TGTGCCAGCAGTGACCTCGGGGGGCCTGGGGCCAACGTCCTGACTTTC
V: TRBV29-1; J: TRBJ1-1; size: -; D: -; CDR3: CSGKKTEANTEAFF; DNA: TGCAGCGGGAAAAAGACAGAAGCGAACACTGAAGCTTTCTTT
V: TRBV28; J: TRBJ1-3; size: -; D: -; CDR3: CASLSSGVSGNTIYF; DNA: TGTGCCAGCCTCTCCTCGGGGGTCTCTGGAAACACCATATATTTT
V: TRBV7-3; J: TRBJ1-2; size: few; D: -; CDR3: CASSSPGTPNYGYTF; DNA: TGTGCCAGCAGCTCTCCCGGGACACCTAACTATGGCTACACCTTC
V: TRBV19; J: TRBJ1-6; size: -; D: TRBD1; CDR3: CASSPRGTGGASPLHF; DNA: TGTGCCAGTAGTCCACGGGGGACAGGGGGCGCATCACCCCTCCACTTT
V: TRBV10-3; J: TRBJ2-1; size: -; D: TRBD1; CDR3: CAINTGQDNEQFF; DNA: TGTGCCATCAATACCGGACAGGACAATGAGCAGTTCTTC
V: TRBV27; J: TRBJ1-6; size: -; D: -; CDR3: CASSLIGGLGSPLHF; DNA: TGTGCCAGCAGTTTAATTGGGGGGTTAGGTTCACCCCTCCACTTT
V: TRBV5-4; J: TRBJ1-6; size: few; D: TRBD1; CDR3: CASSLQGTESPLHF; DNA: TGTGCCAGCAGCTTACAGGGGACAGAATCACCCCTCCACTTT
V: TRBV7-2; J: TRBJ1-2; size: -; D: -; CDR3: CASSREYGYTF; DNA: TGTGCCAGCAGCCGAGAGTATGGCTACACCTTC
V: TRBV5-1; J: TRBJ1-1; size: -; D: TRBD1; CDR3: CASSPGQGDTEAFF; DNA: TGCGCCAGCAGCCCGGGACAGGGGGACACTGAAGCTTTCTTT
V: TRBV2; J: TRBJ2-5; size: -; D: TRBD2; CDR3: CASSERLAGQETQYF; DNA: TGTGCCAGCAGTGAACGGCTAGCGGGGCAAGAGACCCAGTACTTC
V: TRBV7-8; J: TRBJ1-4; size: -; D: -; CDR3: CASSPQGAATNEKLFF; DNA: TGTGCCAGCAGCCCACAGGGAGCTGCAACTAATGAAAAACTGTTTTTT
V: TRBV7-8; J: TRBJ2-6; size: few; D: TRBD1; CDR3: CASSIDRAGSGANVLTF; DNA: TGTGCCAGCAGCATCGACAGGGCCGGGTCCGGGGCCAACGTCCTGACTTTC
V: TRBV28; J: TRBJ2-5; size: -; D: TRBD1; CDR3: CASRKPGQGRETQYF; DNA: TGTGCCAGCAGAAAACCGGGACAGGGGAGAGAGACCCAGTACTTC
V: TRBV6-6; J: TRBJ2-1; size: -; D: -; CDR3: CASSLGGGGGYNEQFF; DNA: TGTGCCAGCAGTCTTGGGGGGGGCGGGGGATACAATGAGCAGTTCTTC
V: TRBV6-5; J: TRBJ2-7; size: -; D: TRBD1; CDR3: CASSSRDRASYEQYF; DNA: TGTGCCAGCAGTAGCCGGGACAGGGCATCCTACGAGCAGTACTTC